This T cell receptor beta chain is from a study of HIV-infected patients and healthy controls. The repertoire came from unfractionated whole blood and reflected all unsorted peripheral T cells. About 450 ng RNA was reverse transcribed with alpha and beta constant-region primers. Using multiplexing indices, alpha and beta chain libraries were generated apart by chain-specific third strand synthesis. TCRdb ran MiXCR on the 5' RACE reads and lists one entry per CDR3 protein. Of around 16,000 distinct CDR3 sequences in the sample, just under 9.5% were seen once. Trimming shortened V by 3 bases and J by 4 bases, and 6 bases separated the two germline ends. The germline gives CDR1 MGHDK, CDR2 SYGVNS. This CDR3 has 12 residues.

The sequence derives from an adult in good health. Material: blood. The chain links TRBV25-1 to TRBJ2-5; maybe TRBD2 (5 bases). CDR3 loop: CASSDLAETQYF. The DNA of the CDR3 is TGTGCCAGCAGTGACCTAGCAGAGACCCAGTACTTC.